This is a list of T cell receptor beta chains from one sample in a study of blood T cell repertoires in COVID-19. The repertoire was sequenced with immunoSEQ multiplex PCR; TCRdb's copy has only in-frame clones and lacks some. In the table there are around 220,000 clones, 88% of which are singletons. The sequencing input was PBMCs or T cells enriched from blood (not recorded which). These receptors were collected from a woman aged 45-65 years with acute COVID-19. The CDR3 runs from the conserved cysteine through the conserved F or W. D genes are given only for firm matches. Clone size, where shown, is once, few, many, or a class for clones that have expanded.

size,length,D,V,J,CDR3,DNA
NA,16,TRBD1,TRBV19,TRBJ1-5,CASSIPHRTGNQPQHF,TGTGCCAGTAGTATCCCACATCGGACAGGGAATCAGCCCCAGCATTTT
NA,14,TRBD1,TRBV9,TRBJ2-7,CASSVLQGAGEQYF,TGTGCCAGCAGCGTTCTACAGGGGGCGGGAGAGCAGTACTTC
NA,14,TRBD1,TRBV9,TRBJ2-5,CASSVGGGAETQYF,TGTGCCAGCAGCGTAGGAGGGGGCGCAGAGACCCAGTACTTC
NA,12,TRBD1,TRBV27,TRBJ2-2,CASTQGPGELFF,TGTGCCAGCACACAGGGGCCCGGGGAGCTGTTTTTT
NA,13,TRBD1,TRBV9,TRBJ1-2,CASSAGTGYGYTF,TGTGCCAGCAGCGCCGGGACAGGGTATGGCTACACCTTC
NA,13,NA,TRBV5-4,TRBJ2-7,CASSFQGGHEQYF,TGTGCCAGCAGCTTCCAGGGGGGACACGAGCAGTACTTC
NA,16,TRBD1,TRBV24-1,TRBJ1-2,CATSDSQGASNYGYTF,TGTGCCACCAGTGATTCACAGGGGGCCTCTAACTATGGCTACACCTTC
NA,13,TRBD1,TRBV5-1,TRBJ1-2,CASSLGQGRGYTF,TGCGCCAGCAGCCTAGGACAGGGTCGAGGCTACACCTTC
NA,19,TRBD2,TRBV24-1,TRBJ2-1,CATSDAGTSGRDYYNEQFF,TGTGCCACCAGTGATGCTGGGACTAGCGGGAGGGATTATTACAATGAGCAGTTCTTC
NA,12,TRBD2,TRBV24-1,TRBJ2-7,CATTGGHGEQYF,TGTGCCACCACGGGGGGGCACGGCGAGCAGTACTTC
NA,15,NA,TRBV28,TRBJ2-5,CASSAPWSYQETQYF,TGTGCCAGCAGTGCCCCTTGGAGTTACCAAGAGACCCAGTACTTC
NA,16,TRBD2,TRBV5-1,TRBJ2-5,CASIGLAGAVGETQYF,TGCGCCAGCATTGGACTAGCGGGAGCTGTGGGCGAGACCCAGTACTTC
NA,14,TRBD1,TRBV28,TRBJ2-7,CASSAGTASYEQYF,TGTGCCAGCAGCGCCGGGACAGCTTCCTACGAGCAGTACTTC
NA,17,TRBD1,TRBV7-2,TRBJ1-5,CASSLGGTGRYYQPQHF,TGTGCCAGCAGCTTGGGGGGGACAGGGCGCTATTATCAGCCCCAGCATTTT
once,14,NA,TRBV2,TRBJ1-4,CASSRTDAREKLFF,TGTGCCAGCAGTAGGACAGACGCGAGGGAAAAACTGTTTTTT
NA,15,TRBD1,TRBV6-2/TRBV6-3,TRBJ1-2,CASSYSTGANYGYTF,TGTGCCAGCAGTTACTCCACAGGGGCTAACTATGGCTACACCTTC
NA,15,NA,TRBV4-1,TRBJ2-1,CASSQVTRGYNEQFF,TGCGCCAGCAGCCAAGTTACGCGGGGTTACAATGAGCAGTTCTTC
NA,16,TRBD1,TRBV27,TRBJ1-1,CASSFGQGRVNTEAFF,TGTGCCAGCAGTTTCGGACAGGGCCGAGTGAACACTGAAGCTTTCTTT
NA,13,NA,TRBV6-4,TRBJ2-1,CASSDGVQNEQFF,TGTGCCAGCAGTGACGGAGTTCAGAATGAGCAGTTCTTC
NA,16,TRBD1,TRBV15,TRBJ1-2,CATSREQGAQQYGYTF,TGTGCCACCAGCAGAGAACAGGGGGCGCAACAATATGGCTACACCTTC
once,17,NA,TRBV9,TRBJ2-1,CASSARNGLPDYNEQFF,TGTGCCAGCAGCGCGCGAAATGGACTCCCAGACTACAATGAGCAGTTCTTC
NA,15,NA,TRBV5-8,TRBJ1-5,CASSLFRVRNQPQHF,TGTGCCAGCAGCTTATTCAGGGTGAGGAATCAGCCCCAGCATTTT
NA,13,NA,TRBV25-1,TRBJ2-3,CASSSRGSDTQYF,TGTGCCAGCAGTTCCCGGGGTTCGGATACGCAGTATTTT
NA,14,TRBD2,TRBV28,TRBJ2-1,CASSLGGRAREQFF,TGTGCCAGCAGTTTGGGCGGGAGGGCCAGGGAGCAGTTCTTC
NA,15,TRBD1,TRBV2,TRBJ1-4,CASSGAGTGGRKLFF,TGTGCCAGCAGTGGGGCCGGGACAGGGGGCAGGAAACTGTTTTTT
NA,15,NA,TRBV19,TRBJ2-1,CASSTQVSSYNEQFF,TGTGCCAGTAGTACACAGGTGTCTTCCTACAATGAGCAGTTCTTC
NA,15,NA,TRBV18,TRBJ2-5,CASSPRGTGQETQYF,TGTGCCAGCTCGCCCCGCGGGACTGGCCAAGAGACCCAGTACTTC
NA,13,TRBD1,TRBV6-1,TRBJ1-2,CASSSSDRGGYTF,TGTGCCAGCAGTTCCTCGGACAGGGGTGGCTACACCTTC
NA,11,NA,TRBV30,TRBJ2-1,CAWNRAHEQFF,TGTGCCTGGAACCGAGCTCATGAGCAGTTCTTC
NA,19,TRBD1,TRBV5-1,TRBJ1-5,CASSLAVNPGQAHNQPQHF,TGCGCCAGCAGCTTGGCAGTCAACCCGGGACAGGCTCACAATCAGCCCCAGCATTTT
once,16,TRBD1,TRBV4-3,TRBJ2-3,CASSQSRDRRPDTQYF,TGCGCCAGCAGCCAGAGCCGGGACAGGCGCCCTGATACGCAGTATTTT
few,12,TRBD1,TRBV28,TRBJ2-7,CASGRTGNEQYF,TGTGCCAGCGGACGGACAGGGAACGAGCAGTACTTC
NA,17,TRBD1,TRBV10-3,TRBJ1-5,CAISAQGQGVSNQPQHF,TGTGCCATCAGTGCCCAGGGACAGGGGGTTAGCAATCAGCCCCAGCATTTT
NA,15,TRBD1,TRBV28,TRBJ1-5,CASSLRDRSNQPQHF,TGTGCCAGCAGTTTACGGGACAGGAGCAATCAGCCCCAGCATTTT
NA,15,TRBD1,TRBV19,TRBJ1-2,CASSSLGQGGYGYTF,TGTGCCAGTAGTTCCCTCGGACAGGGCGGCTATGGCTACACCTTC
NA,16,NA,TRBV5-1,TRBJ2-7,CASSLATSRGNYEQYF,TGCGCCAGCAGCTTGGCCACCAGTAGGGGAAACTACGAGCAGTACTTC
NA,15,NA,TRBV15,TRBJ2-1,CATSRGGSSYNEQFF,TGTGCCACCAGCAGAGGGGGCAGCTCCTACAATGAGCAGTTCTTC
NA,16,NA,TRBV9,TRBJ2-5,CASSPEGLNRGETQYF,TGTGCCAGCAGCCCGGAGGGACTCAATAGGGGAGAGACCCAGTACTTC
few,14,NA,TRBV30,TRBJ2-1,CAWRAYTVTGEQFF,TGTGCCTGGAGAGCGTACACCGTTACGGGTGAGCAGTTCTTC
once,16,TRBD2,TRBV5-1,TRBJ2-1,CASSSTSASSYNEQFF,TGCGCCAGCAGTTCTACTAGCGCCAGCTCCTACAATGAGCAGTTCTTC
once,15,TRBD1,TRBV28,TRBJ1-4,CASSTTGGANEKLFF,TGTGCCAGCAGTACAACAGGGGGGGCTAATGAAAAACTGTTTTTT
NA,15,TRBD2,TRBV6-2/TRBV6-3,TRBJ2-7,CASSGTSGNSYEQYF,TGTGCCAGCAGTGGGACTAGCGGGAACTCCTACGAGCAGTACTTC
once,17,NA,TRBV4-1,TRBJ2-3,CASSPSHRTKSTDTQYF,TGCGCCAGCAGCCCGAGTCATAGAACTAAGAGCACAGATACGCAGTATTTT
NA,16,TRBD2,TRBV7-9,TRBJ2-5,CASSLTSGTVRETQYF,TGTGCCAGCAGCTTAACTAGCGGGACGGTTCGAGAGACCCAGTACTTC
NA,12,NA,TRBV7-3,TRBJ2-1,CASFGGPNEQFF,TGTGCCAGCTTCGGCGGGCCGAATGAGCAGTTCTTC
NA,13,TRBD1,TRBV18,TRBJ1-5,CASSPGQGQPQHF,TGTGCCAGCTCCCCGGGACAGGGTCAGCCCCAGCATTTT
NA,14,NA,TRBV6-5,TRBJ1-1,CASISDQTGTEAFF,TGTGCCAGCATATCTGACCAGACGGGCACTGAAGCTTTCTTT
NA,13,NA,TRBV6-5,TRBJ1-1,CASRARGTTEAFF,TGTGCCAGCAGGGCTAGGGGTACGACTGAAGCTTTCTTT
NA,14,NA,TRBV9,TRBJ2-7,CASSFTGDSYEQYF,TGTGCCAGCAGCTTTACCGGGGACTCCTACGAGCAGTACTTC
NA,16,NA,TRBV7-3,TRBJ1-3,CASSLYPGTFGNTIYF,TGTGCCAGCAGCCTCTACCCAGGGACATTTGGAAACACCATATATTTT
NA,15,NA,TRBV5-1,TRBJ2-7,CASSPPRGSSYEQYF,TGCGCCAGCAGCCCCCCCCGGGGGAGCTCCTACGAGCAGTACTTC
NA,17,NA,TRBV4-2,TRBJ2-3,CASSQERDHPGVDTQYF,TGTGCCAGCAGCCAAGAAAGGGATCACCCGGGGGTAGATACGCAGTATTTT
NA,17,NA,TRBV19,TRBJ2-7,CASSKALVPGISYEQYF,TGTGCCAGTAGCAAGGCCCTAGTCCCCGGGATTTCATACGAGCAGTACTTC
NA,16,TRBD2,TRBV5-4,TRBJ2-3,CASSPGTSGTTDTQYF,TGTGCCAGCAGCCCCGGGACTAGCGGAACCACAGATACGCAGTATTTT